A selection of T cell receptor beta chains follows, all from one sample in a study of human T cells and chemical hapten exposure. TCRdb re-called the RACE reads through MiXCR, storing one row per CDR3 protein. The profile shows under 100,000 distinct CDR3 sequences, approximately 9% of them singletons. The specimen comprised whole blood, sampled in connection with sensitization to the hapten diphenylcyclopropenone (DPC). All receptors derive from a man aged 35 to 55 with alopecia areata. Some clones in this sample may be carry-over from other donors' samples. The CDR3 runs from the conserved cysteine through the conserved F or W. The D gene is left open where the match is weak. Some rows mark clone size as missing; the rest say once, few, many or name a class of expanded clone.

v_gene: TRBV7-3; abundance: few; j_gene: TRBJ2-1; d_gene: .; CDR3nt: TGTGCCAGCAGCTCCCCAGGGATAAATGAGCAGTTCTTC; CDR3aa: CASSSPGINEQFF
v_gene: TRBV30; abundance: few; j_gene: TRBJ2-2; d_gene: .; CDR3nt: TGTGCCTGGAACCCCAGGGAAAGGACCGGGGAGCTGTTTTTT; CDR3aa: CAWNPRERTGELFF
v_gene: TRBV7-2; abundance: many; j_gene: TRBJ2-1; d_gene: TRBD2; CDR3nt: TGTGCCAGCAGCCCAACACTAGCGGGAGGATACAATGAGCAGTTCTTC; CDR3aa: CASSPTLAGGYNEQFF
v_gene: TRBV5-1; abundance: .; j_gene: TRBJ2-3; d_gene: .; CDR3nt: TGCGCCAGCAGCTTGGTACGTCTTCTTGACACAGATACGCAGTATTTT; CDR3aa: CASSLVRLLDTDTQYF
v_gene: TRBV28; abundance: .; j_gene: TRBJ2-4; d_gene: TRBD2; CDR3nt: TGTGCCAGCAACGGTTGGCTAGCGGGAGTTATAGCCAAAAACATTCAGTACTTC; CDR3aa: CASNGWLAGVIAKNIQYF
v_gene: TRBV6-4; abundance: many; j_gene: TRBJ1-6; d_gene: .; CDR3nt: TGTGCCAGCAGTGAGGGCAGCTCCTATAATTCACCCCTCCACTTT; CDR3aa: CASSEGSSYNSPLHF
v_gene: TRBV29-1; abundance: .; j_gene: TRBJ1-2; d_gene: .; CDR3nt: TGCAGCTCTCGAGGGTCGACAGCGGGCTATGGCTACACCTTC; CDR3aa: CSSRGSTAGYGYTF
v_gene: TRBV5-1; abundance: few; j_gene: TRBJ2-3; d_gene: TRBD2; CDR3nt: TGCGCCAGCAGCTTTCAGACTAGCCGAAGCACAGATACGCAGTATTTT; CDR3aa: CASSFQTSRSTDTQYF
v_gene: TRBV19; abundance: .; j_gene: TRBJ2-7; d_gene: TRBD1; CDR3nt: TGTGCCAGTAGTCCGGGGGACAGGGCTTACGAGCAGTACTTC; CDR3aa: CASSPGDRAYEQYF
v_gene: TRBV7-2; abundance: many; j_gene: TRBJ2-5; d_gene: .; CDR3nt: TGTGCCAGCAGCTTCGGGGTGAGGGAGACCCAGTACTTC; CDR3aa: CASSFGVRETQYF
v_gene: TRBV11-2; abundance: many; j_gene: TRBJ2-3; d_gene: .; CDR3nt: TGTGCCAGCACCGGCTCGGACCCAACTAGCACAGATACGCAGTATTTT; CDR3aa: CASTGSDPTSTDTQYF
v_gene: TRBV6-2/TRBV6-3; abundance: .; j_gene: TRBJ2-6; d_gene: .; CDR3nt: TGTGCCAGCAGATCGGAGGGGGCAGGTGGGGCCAACGTCCTGACTTTC; CDR3aa: CASRSEGAGGANVLTF
v_gene: TRBV25-1; abundance: .; j_gene: TRBJ1-1; d_gene: .; CDR3nt: TGTGCCAGCAGTGAATCGCAATTAGGTACTGAAGCTTTCTTT; CDR3aa: CASSESQLGTEAFF
v_gene: TRBV5-5; abundance: few; j_gene: TRBJ1-1; d_gene: .; CDR3nt: TGTGCCAGCAGCGTTGGGCGTCCTGTTTGGGTCGACTGGGAGGACACTGAAGCTTTCTTT; CDR3aa: CASSVGRPVWVDWEDTEAFF
v_gene: TRBV3-1; abundance: .; j_gene: TRBJ2-7; d_gene: .; CDR3nt: TGTGCCAGCAGCCCCGGGAGCACCCCCGAGCAGTACTTC; CDR3aa: CASSPGSTPEQYF
v_gene: TRBV6-2/TRBV6-3; abundance: few; j_gene: TRBJ2-3; d_gene: .; CDR3nt: TGTGCCAGCAGTTACTTTCGACAGAGGGTGACAGATACGCAGTATTTT; CDR3aa: CASSYFRQRVTDTQYF
v_gene: TRBV29-1; abundance: .; j_gene: TRBJ1-1; d_gene: .; CDR3nt: TGCAGCGTTGAAGACGGACACTACACTGAAGCTTTCTTT; CDR3aa: CSVEDGHYTEAFF
v_gene: TRBV30; abundance: many; j_gene: TRBJ2-7; d_gene: .; CDR3nt: TGTGCCTGGAGCCTGGGTACGGGGGTGTCCTACGAGCAGTACTTC; CDR3aa: CAWSLGTGVSYEQYF
v_gene: TRBV12-3/TRBV12-4; abundance: .; j_gene: TRBJ2-1; d_gene: TRBD2; CDR3nt: TGTGCCAGCAGTTTATCTAGCGGGGACAATGAGCAGTTCTTC; CDR3aa: CASSLSSGDNEQFF
v_gene: TRBV12-3/TRBV12-4; abundance: few; j_gene: TRBJ2-5; d_gene: TRBD2; CDR3nt: TGTGCCAGCAGTGAGGGACTAGCGATCAAAGAGACCCAGTACTTC; CDR3aa: CASSEGLAIKETQYF
v_gene: TRBV29-1; abundance: many; j_gene: TRBJ2-6; d_gene: .; CDR3nt: TGCAGCGTAGGACAGAACTCTGGGGCCAACGTCCTGACTTTC; CDR3aa: CSVGQNSGANVLTF
v_gene: TRBV27; abundance: .; j_gene: TRBJ2-3; d_gene: .; CDR3nt: TGTGCCAGCAGGGGCCGGCTGCCAGATACGCAGTATTTT; CDR3aa: CASRGRLPDTQYF
v_gene: TRBV3-2; abundance: few; j_gene: TRBJ2-4; d_gene: .; CDR3nt: TGTGCCAGCAGCCAAGGGACTAGCGGGAGTATCGCCAAAAACATTCAGTACTTC; CDR3aa: CASSQGTSGSIAKNIQYF
v_gene: TRBV25-1; abundance: many; j_gene: TRBJ1-4; d_gene: TRBD1; CDR3nt: TGTGCCAGCAGTCCAAAGGTCAGGGGGCGCGGTGAAAAACTGTTTTTT; CDR3aa: CASSPKVRGRGEKLFF
v_gene: TRBV11-2; abundance: many; j_gene: TRBJ1-6; d_gene: .; CDR3nt: TGTGCCAGCATCCGAAAAGTTCACAGGGCCGAGTATAATTCACCCCTCCACTTT; CDR3aa: CASIRKVHRAEYNSPLHF
v_gene: TRBV28; abundance: many; j_gene: TRBJ1-1; d_gene: TRBD1; CDR3nt: TGTGCCAGCAGTTCTGGACAGGGGATGAACACTGAAGCTTTCTTT; CDR3aa: CASSSGQGMNTEAFF
v_gene: TRBV4-2; abundance: many; j_gene: TRBJ1-1; d_gene: .; CDR3nt: TGTGCCAGCAGCCAAGCCCCTACCGGGGGCGGAAGGGCTGAAGCTTTCTTT; CDR3aa: CASSQAPTGGGRAEAFF
v_gene: TRBV3-1; abundance: .; j_gene: TRBJ2-3; d_gene: .; CDR3nt: TGTGCCAGCAGCCAAGAACTAGCTGGTACGCAGTATTTT; CDR3aa: CASSQELAGTQYF
v_gene: TRBV6-2/TRBV6-3; abundance: many; j_gene: TRBJ1-2; d_gene: TRBD1; CDR3nt: TGTGCCAGCAGTTACCTGCCGGACAGGGATGGCTACACCTTC; CDR3aa: CASSYLPDRDGYTF